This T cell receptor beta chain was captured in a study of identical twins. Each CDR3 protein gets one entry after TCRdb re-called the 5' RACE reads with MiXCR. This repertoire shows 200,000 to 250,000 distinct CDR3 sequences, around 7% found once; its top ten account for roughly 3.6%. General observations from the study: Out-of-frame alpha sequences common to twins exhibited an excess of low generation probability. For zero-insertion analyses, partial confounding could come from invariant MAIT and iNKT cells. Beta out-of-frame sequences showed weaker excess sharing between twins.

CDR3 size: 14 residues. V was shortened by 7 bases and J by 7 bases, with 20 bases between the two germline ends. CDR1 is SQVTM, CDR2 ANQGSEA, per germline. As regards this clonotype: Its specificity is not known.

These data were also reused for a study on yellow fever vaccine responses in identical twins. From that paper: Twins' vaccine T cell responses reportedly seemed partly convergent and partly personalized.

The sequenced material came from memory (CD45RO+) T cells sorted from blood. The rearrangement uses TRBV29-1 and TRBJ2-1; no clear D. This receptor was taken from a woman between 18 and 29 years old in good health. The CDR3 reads CSAPLGSWANEQFF. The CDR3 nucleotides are TGCAGCGCGCCCCTCGGCTCCTGGGCAAATGAGCAGTTCTTC.